The clone carrying this TCR beta chain was recorded only once. What it recognizes is unknown. The CDR3 spans 17 residues. With V trimmed by 2 bases and J by 5 bases, 10 bases remained unmatched. CDR1 is SGHTA and CDR2 is FQGTGA in the germline V gene. Some clones are missing from TCRdb's copy, which holds only in-frame ones; the method was immunoSEQ multiplex PCR. This table holds about 610,000 clones, 97% found once. The record originates from a study of shared clonotypes between healthy human individuals. At the level of the study: Every donor yielded three CD4 naive, three CD4 memory, two CD8 naive and one CD8 memory plate. Study results and limitations: With a few donors compared, roughly 4.9% of naive CD4 clonotypes were shared. Expectations were that clonotype sharing among donors would be affected by sequencing depth.

The J gene is TRBJ2-2, the V gene TRBV7-3, with 8 bases fitting TRBD2. Sequenced material: naive CD4+ T cells sorted from blood. Subset indicated: CD45RA+ positively selected. This receptor was identified in a woman aged 25 to 39 in good health. The CDR3 reads CASSLSQAGDPTGELFF. The CDR3 bases are TGTGCCAGCAGCTTATCCCAAGCGGGAGATCCTACCGGGGAGCTGTTTTTT.